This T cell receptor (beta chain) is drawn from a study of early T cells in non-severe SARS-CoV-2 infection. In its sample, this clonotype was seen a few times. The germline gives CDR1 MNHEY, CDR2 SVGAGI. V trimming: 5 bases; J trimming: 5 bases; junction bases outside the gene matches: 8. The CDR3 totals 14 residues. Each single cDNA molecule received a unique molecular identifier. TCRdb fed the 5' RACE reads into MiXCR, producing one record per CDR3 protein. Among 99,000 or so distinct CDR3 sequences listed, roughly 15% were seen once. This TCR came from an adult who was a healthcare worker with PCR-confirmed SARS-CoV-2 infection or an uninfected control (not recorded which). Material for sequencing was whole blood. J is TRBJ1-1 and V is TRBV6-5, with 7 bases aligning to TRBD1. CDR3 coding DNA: TGTGCCAGCAGTACCGACAGGGACAATACTGAAGCTTTCTTT. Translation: CASSTDRDNTEAFF.